This entry is about one T cell receptor beta chain. The target antigen is unknown. The sample belongs to a study of T cell responses to AZD1222 COVID-19 vaccine. Overall study findings and caveats: Spike-wide vaccine-associated CD4 TCRs dominated at 160-218 and 743-854. Spike-specific TCR breadth and depth both grew after two AZD1222 doses. Repertoires were obtained only post-peak T cell response.

Data came from immunoSEQ multiplex PCR; TCRdb stores just in-frame clones and leaves some out. The profile shows tens of thousands of clones, 88% of them singletons. The source of this sequence is an adult in good health. The sequencing used peripheral blood, collected on day 0 of MenACWY control vaccination.

In DNA, the CDR3 is TGTGCCAGCAGCGGCTGGGAGAGACCCAACACTGAAGCTTTCTTT. It is translated as CASSGWERPNTEAFF. The chain links TRBV7-9 to TRBJ1-1; unclear D gene. CDR3 length: 15 residues. CDR1 SEHNR and CDR2 FQNEAQ come from the germline V gene (reference sequence). The germline V and J ends were trimmed by 5 bases and 2 bases, with 15 bases remaining between them.